This TCR beta chain emerged from a study of early stage breast cancer tumors. About the study: Invasive lobular carcinomas made up four of 12 ER+/PR+/HER2- tumors.

TCRdb keeps only in-frame clones here, not all; method: immunoSEQ multiplex PCR. This table holds 25,000 to 30,000 clones, approximately 85% found once. V trimming: 4 bases; J trimming: 8 bases; junction bases outside the gene matches: 11. The germline V gene has CDR1 LNHDA and CDR2 SQIVND (reference sequence). This CDR3 has 16 residues. Sequencing was carried out using blood. J is TRBJ2-1 and V is TRBV19; 10 nucleotides match TRBD2. The TCR originated in a person aged 50 to 59 with breast cancer. The DNA of the CDR3 is TGTGCCAGTAGTACTACTACTAGCGGGATAATAGATGAGCAGTTCTTC. It codes for CASSTTTSGIIDEQFF.